Sequencing of this T cell receptor (beta chain) was carried out in a study of T cells in women clearing cervical HPV infection. Overall study context: Case blood was drawn when the lesion was first found; control blood after infection became undetectable.

Assay: immunoSEQ multiplex PCR; the TCRdb copy retains only in-frame clones and omits some. The clone table shows about 37,000 clones, with the ten largest holding approximately 1.5%. This CDR3 is built from 14 residues. The J segment lost 7 bases and the V segment lost 2 bases, leaving 7 bases of the junction unmatched. Germline CDR1 GTSNPN, CDR2 SVGIG (reference sequence). Turning to this clone: The missing CDR3 end, 3 residues past where the read stops, is filled in from the germline J gene.

The origin of this receptor is a woman aged 18 to 75 with a cervical HPV16 infection that either progressed to CIN3+ or cleared (not recorded which). The specimen sequenced was blood buffy coat. The V and J genes are TRBV30 and TRBJ1-5; 8 bases are shared with TRBD1. The covered CDR3 bases are TGTGCCTGGAGTCGGGCCAGGGGGCGGCAGCCC. Protein sequence: CAWSRARGRQP. In full, the CDR3 is CAWSRARGRQPQHF.